One sample yielded the 20 T cell receptor beta chains listed below, sequenced in a study of OX40 agonist ivuxolimab in advanced cancers. Measured with immunoSEQ multiplex PCR; TCRdb has only the in-frame clones, and not every one. The sample lists about 98,000 clones; around nine tenths were seen once. The starting material was CD4+ or CD8+ T cells sorted from blood, obtained in a trial of the OX40 agonist ivuxolimab. These receptors originate from an adult with an advanced solid tumor such as melanoma, head and neck, liver or kidney cancer.

The chain couples TRBV28 to TRBJ2-5; no firm D call. This CDR3 has 11 residues. Trimming removed 3 bases from V and 1 base from J, with 0 bases in between. Germline CDR1 and CDR2: MDHEN and SYDVKM. This CDR3 reads CASSFQETQYF. The CDR3 region has the DNA TGTGCCAGCAGTTTCCAAGAGACCCAGTACTTC.

J is TRBJ1-2 and V is TRBV4-2; D perhaps matches TRBD1 (5 bases). Deletions cut 0 bases from V and 14 bases from J, with 19 bases between. This CDR3 comprises 14 residues. Germline V gene sequence: CDR1 LGHNA, CDR2 YNFKEQ. This CDR3 reads CASSQDGGAEAGTF. CDR3 DNA: TGTGCCAGCAGCCAAGATGGTGGGGCAGAGGCGGGGACCTTC.

The CDR3, as DNA: TGTGCCAGCAGTCGGACAGCCTTGAACACTGAAGCTTTCTTT. As protein: CASSRTALNTEAFF. This sequence joins TRBV28 and TRBJ1-1; perhaps TRBD1 as D (6 bases). V gave up 5 bases and J gave up 0 bases, with 10 bases separating them. The CDR3 extends over 14 amino acids. Per the germline V gene, CDR1 is MDHEN and CDR2 is SYDVKM.

This chain uses TRBV28 with TRBJ1-2; no definite D call. In germline, CDR1 is MDHEN, CDR2 SYDVKM. This CDR3 is 10 amino acids long. V lost 6 bases to trimming and J lost 3 bases, with 2 bases between them. The CDR3 is CASRYYGYTF. In DNA, the CDR3 is TGTGCCAGCAGGTACTATGGCTACACCTTC.

This chain links TRBV9 with TRBJ2-2; 8 bases align to TRBD1. The CDR3 totals 16 residues. With 0 bases clipped from V and 5 bases from J, the junction kept 6 bases outside the gene matches. Germline CDR1 is SGDLS and CDR2 is YYNGEE. In DNA, the CDR3 is TGTGCCAGCAGCGTAGACAGGGGGTCAGTTACCGGGGAGCTGTTTTTT. Protein product: CASSVDRGSVTGELFF.

The chain joins TRBV19 to TRBJ1-5, with D unclear. Trimming took 3 bases from V and 2 from J, leaving 11 bases between them. CDR3 length: 15 amino acids. The germline gives CDR1 LNHDA, CDR2 SQIVND (reference sequence). DNA for the CDR3: TGTGCCAGTAGTATCTCCGTGGATGGCAATCAGCCCCAGCATTTT. Its protein product is CASSISVDGNQPQHF.

The chain recombines TRBV5-1 with TRBJ2-1, with a tentative D call TRBD1 (5 bases). Germline V gene data show CDR1 as SGHRS and CDR2 as YFSETQ. V was cut by 3 bases and J by 7 bases, with 14 bases left in between. This CDR3 comprises 14 residues. The CDR3 nucleotides read TGCGCCAGCAGCTGGGCGACCCAGGGTAATGAGCAGTTCTTC. This codes for CASSWATQGNEQFF.

V and J are TRBV6-6 and TRBJ2-2; 7 bases are a match to TRBD1. This CDR3 contains 16 residues. Trimming took 2 bases from V and 3 from J; bases not matched to a gene: 6. From germline, CDR1 is MNHNY and CDR2 SVGAGI (reference sequence). The CDR3 loop reads CASSYGDSFYTGELFF. The DNA of the CDR3 is TGTGCCAGCAGTTACGGGGACAGCTTCTACACCGGGGAGCTGTTTTTT.

This chain uses TRBV2 with TRBJ2-7, with TRBD1 matching over 12 bases. Trimming removed 6 bases from V and 5 bases from J; junction bases left unmatched: 5. Germline CDR1 reads SNHLY; CDR2 reads FYNNEI. The length of the CDR3 is 14 residues. The CDR3: CASRSGTGGDEQYF. The CDR3 DNA reads as TGTGCCAGCAGGTCGGGGACAGGGGGCGACGAGCAGTACTTC. Drawing the rest from reference TRBV2 and TRBJ2-7, the complete variable domain is EPEVTQTPSHQVTQMGQEVILRCVPISNHLYFYWYRQILGQKVEFLVSFYNNEISEKSEIFDDQFSVERPDGSNFTLKIRSTKLEDSAMYFCASRSGTGGDEQYFGPGTRLTVT.

The chain is built from TRBV6-5 and TRBJ2-3, with D unresolved. The length of the CDR3 is 12 residues. The germline V gene has CDR1 MNHEY and CDR2 SVGAGI. V lost 6 bases and J lost 0, with 4 bases in between. CDR3 sequence reads: CASSSSTDTQYF. The CDR3 DNA follows: TGTGCCAGCAGCAGCAGCACAGATACGCAGTATTTT.

The V call is TRBV11-2, the J call TRBJ1-1; D gene ambiguous. V lost 2 bases and J lost 4, with 8 bases in between. Looked up from germline, CDR1 is SGHAT and CDR2 is FQNNGV. The CDR3 is 13 residues long. The CDR3, as DNA: TGTGCCAGCAGCTTAAAAGTTGGCACTGAAGCTTTCTTT. This sequence encodes CASSLKVGTEAFF. Full variable domain (outside the CDR3, taken from reference TRBV11-2 and TRBJ1-1): EAGVAQSPRYKIIEKRQSVAFWCNPISGHATLYWYQQILGQGPKLLIQFQNNGVVDDSQLPKDRFSAERLKGVDSTLKIQPAKLEDSAVYLCASSLKVGTEAFFGQGTRLTVV.

The rearrangement uses TRBV6-5 and TRBJ2-1, with D perhaps matching TRBD2 (5 bases). CDR1 and CDR2 (germline): MNHEY, SVGAGI. The CDR3 extends over 12 amino acids. V shed 6 bases and J shed 9 bases, with 12 bases lying between them. DNA of the CDR3: TGTGCCAGCAGAAGATTCGAGGGTGAGCAGTTCTTC. Its translation: CASRRFEGEQFF.

This clone came up once. This sequence joins TRBV28 and TRBJ1-4, with a possible D match to TRBD1 (5 bases). Germline-derived CDR1 and CDR2 are MDHEN and SYDVKM. The CDR3 has 14 amino acids. Trimming pared 6 bases from V and 8 bases from J, leaving 16 bases between. CDR3 protein: CASSPPGTAEKLFF. DNA of the CDR3: TGTGCCAGCAGCCCCCCGGGGACGGCGGAAAAACTGTTTTTT.

This clone was observed a few times. V is TRBV6-5 and J is TRBJ1-2, with a tentative D call TRBD1 (5 bases). Germline CDR1 is MNHEY and CDR2 is SVGAGI. Between the trimmed V and J ends, which lost 6 bases and 5 bases, there was a span of 16 bases. The CDR3 spans 14 residues. CDR3 sequence reads: CASSRRGRTYGYTF. The CDR3 region has the DNA TGTGCCAGCAGCCGAAGGGGACGCACGTATGGCTACACCTTC.

This clone was recorded a few times. The chain is built from TRBV5-4 and TRBJ2-5; TRBD1 matches at 7 bases. The CDR3 extends over 13 amino acids. Per the germline V gene, CDR1 is SGHNT and CDR2 is YYREEE (reference sequence). V trimming: 4 bases; J trimming: 7 bases; junction bases outside the gene matches: 7. The CDR3 region has the DNA TGTGCCAGCAGCATCGACAGGGATGGGACCCAGTACTTC. It yields the protein CASSIDRDGTQYF.

This chain uses TRBV5-1 with TRBJ2-7, with 7 bases fitting TRBD1. The CDR3 sequence is 13 residues long. CDR1 is SGHRS and CDR2 is YFSETQ in the germline V gene. J lost 2 bases, V lost 4 bases, and 3 bases had no gene match. The CDR3 DNA is TGCGCCAGCAGCCAAGGACAGGCCTACGAGCAGTACTTC. It encodes CASSQGQAYEQYF.

The rearrangement joins TRBV5-6 to TRBJ2-3; TRBD2 matches at 13 bases. Germline CDR1 reads SGHDT; CDR2 reads YYEEEE. This CDR3 contains 16 residues. Unmatched junction bases numbered 8, after V lost 6 bases and J lost 4 bases. The CDR3 DNA is TGTGCCAGCACCTCACCTACTAGCGGGGGGGCAGATACGCAGTATTTT. It translates to CASTSPTSGGADTQYF. The full variable domain, with the rest looked up from reference TRBV5-6 and TRBJ2-3, is DAGVTQSPTHLIKTRGQQVTLRCSPKSGHDTVSWYQQALGQGPQFIFQYYEEEERQRGNFPDRFSGHQFPNYSSELNVNALLLGDSALYLCASTSPTSGGADTQYFGPGTRLTVL.

CDR3 nucleotide sequence: TGTGCCAGCAGCCCCAAGGGGGGACAAGATCTCTATGGCTACACCTTC. Translation gives CASSPKGGQDLYGYTF. The chain uses TRBV4-2 and TRBJ1-2; weak D call: TRBD1 (6 bases). Germline lookup yields CDR1 LGHNA and CDR2 YNFKEQ. Trimming stripped 4 bases from V and 4 bases from J, with 19 bases between. The CDR3 has 16 residues.

V usage is TRBV5-1 and J usage is TRBJ2-7; D might be TRBD1 (6 bases). The CDR3 totals 14 residues. Germline CDR1 and CDR2: SGHRS and YFSETQ. The V gene lost 0 bases and the J gene lost 5 bases, with 12 bases spanning the gap. CDR3 sequence: CASSLGQVLDEQYF. The CDR3 nucleotides are TGCGCCAGCAGCTTGGGACAGGTGTTGGACGAGCAGTACTTC.

This CDR3 is CASSPRGSGGADTQYF. The CDR3 bases are TGTGCCAGCAGCCCGCGGGGTAGCGGGGGGGCAGATACGCAGTATTTT. The chain recombines TRBV5-8 with TRBJ2-3; 11 bases line up with TRBD2. Germline loops: CDR1 SGHTS, CDR2 YDEGEE. Trimming took 4 bases from V and 4 from J; bases not matched to a gene: 8. The CDR3 spans 16 residues.